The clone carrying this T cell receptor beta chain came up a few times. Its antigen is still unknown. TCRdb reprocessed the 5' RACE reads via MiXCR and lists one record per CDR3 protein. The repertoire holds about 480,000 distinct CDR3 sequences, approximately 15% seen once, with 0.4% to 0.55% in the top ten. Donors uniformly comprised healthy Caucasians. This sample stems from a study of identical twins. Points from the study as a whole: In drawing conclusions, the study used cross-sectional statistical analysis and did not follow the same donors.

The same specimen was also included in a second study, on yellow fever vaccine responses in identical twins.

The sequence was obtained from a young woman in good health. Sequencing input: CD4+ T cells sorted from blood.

The CDR3 sequence is CAISGGQGSQPQHF. Written as DNA, the CDR3 is TGTGCCATCAGTGGGGGACAGGGGAGTCAGCCCCAGCATTTT. This chain links TRBV10-3 with TRBJ1-5, with 10 bases fitting TRBD1. Germline CDR1 and CDR2: ENHRY and SYGVKD. The V segment lost 4 bases and the J segment 6 bases; nucleotides outside the gene matches: 3. The CDR3 is 14 residues long.